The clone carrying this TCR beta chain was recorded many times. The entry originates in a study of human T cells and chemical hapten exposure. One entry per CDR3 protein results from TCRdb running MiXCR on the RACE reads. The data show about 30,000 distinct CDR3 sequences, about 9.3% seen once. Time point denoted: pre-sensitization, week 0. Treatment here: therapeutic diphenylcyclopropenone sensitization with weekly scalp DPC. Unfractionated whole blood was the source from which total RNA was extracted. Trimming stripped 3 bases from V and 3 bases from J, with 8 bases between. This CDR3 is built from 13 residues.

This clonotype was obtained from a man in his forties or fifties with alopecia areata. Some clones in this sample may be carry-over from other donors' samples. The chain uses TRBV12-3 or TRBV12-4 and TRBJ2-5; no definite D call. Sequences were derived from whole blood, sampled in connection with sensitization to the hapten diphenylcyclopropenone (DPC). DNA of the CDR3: TGTGCCAGCAGTTTGGGCCAGAAAGAGACCCAGTACTTC. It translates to CASSLGQKETQYF.